The T cell receptor beta chain described here comes from a study of CD8 T cells in Susac syndrome. This CDR3 comprises 17 residues. V was clipped by 6 bases and J by 6 bases; unmatched bases: 13. Germline values: CDR1 SGHVS, CDR2 FQNEAQ. The count of this clonotype is one. About 0.5 to 1 ug RNA was reverse transcribed with random hexamers. Amplification of TCR beta CDR3 used immunoSEQ multiplex PCR across 54 Vbeta and 13 Jbeta. TCRdb re-derived calls from the immunoSEQ multiplex PCR reads in MiXCR, one entry per CDR3 protein. The repertoire holds about 180,000 distinct CDR3 sequences, with just under 95% as singletons.

The sequence was obtained from a human donor with Susac syndrome. This sequence joins TRBV7-8 and TRBJ2-6; 8 bases align to TRBD1. Sequenced material: CD4+ T cells from PBMCs. Here the CDR3 DNA reads TGTGCCAGCAGTTCGGACAGGGCCCTTCTGAAGGCCAACGTCCTGACTTTC. Protein product: CASSSDRALLKANVLTF.